What follows are 29 T cell receptor beta chains derived from one specimen sequenced in a study of blood T cell repertoires in COVID-19. Produced via immunoSEQ multiplex PCR; TCRdb's table is partial and in-frame only. The sample records about 74,000 clones, about 86% being singletons. Sequenced sample: peripheral blood. Source of these receptors: a woman aged 80 or over with active or convalescent COVID-19.

The chain joins TRBV7-9 to TRBJ2-3, with D uncertain. The CDR3 sequence is 16 residues long. The germline CDR1 and CDR2 sequences are SEHNR and FQNEAQ (reference sequence). The ends were cut back, 5 bases at V and 5 bases at J, with 20 bases in the middle. The CDR3 protein is CASSPTKAVEVDTQYF. For the CDR3, the DNA is TGTGCCAGCAGCCCCACCAAGGCCGTAGAGGTAGATACGCAGTATTTT.

J is TRBJ2-7 and V is TRBV7-2; the D gene is possibly TRBD1 (5 bases). The V gene lost 2 bases and the J gene lost 7 bases, with 12 bases spanning the gap. The CDR3 has 13 amino acids. Germline V gives CDR1 SGHTA, CDR2 FQGNSA. Here the CDR3 reads CASSLSPGFEQYF. The CDR3, as DNA: TGTGCCAGCAGCTTAAGTCCAGGGTTTGAGCAGTACTTC.

The chain employs TRBV24-1 and TRBJ1-5; D not certain. V was cut by 6 bases and J by 1 base, with 9 bases left in between. This CDR3 contains 14 residues. CDR1 is KGHDR and CDR2 is SFDVKD in the germline V gene. CDR3: CATSSGVSNQPQHF. The CDR3 nucleotides read TGTGCCACCAGTTCCGGGGTGAGCAATCAGCCCCAGCATTTT.

J is TRBJ1-2 and V is TRBV5-1; 8 nucleotides align to TRBD1. Germline CDR1 is SGHRS and CDR2 is YFSETQ. The CDR3 has 13 amino acids. The ends lost 2 bases at V and 8 bases at J; junction bases unmatched: 5. The CDR3 sequence is CASSFYRGGGYTF. The CDR3 bases are TGCGCCAGCAGCTTCTACAGGGGGGGCGGCTACACCTTC.

The chain couples TRBV19 to TRBJ2-5, with 10 bases identical to TRBD1. The CDR3 has 16 residues. With 4 bases clipped from V and 1 base from J, the junction kept 6 bases outside the gene matches. Looked up from germline, CDR1 is LNHDA and CDR2 is SQIVND (reference sequence). CDR3 sequence reads: CASSRQGAISQETQYF. The CDR3 DNA reads as TGTGCCAGTAGTAGACAGGGGGCGATCTCCCAAGAGACCCAGTACTTC.

The rearrangement uses TRBV4-3 and TRBJ1-3; D is perhaps TRBD1 (5 bases). The CDR3 has 17 residues. Trimming removed 2 bases from V and 0 bases from J, with 14 bases in between. The germline gives CDR1 LGHNA, CDR2 YSLEER. In nucleotides, the CDR3 is TGCGCCAGCAGCCAAATTTGGAGGGGCCTCTCTGGAAACACCATATATTTT. Translating gives CASSQIWRGLSGNTIYF.

The gene calls are TRBV11-3 and TRBJ1-1, with D tentatively TRBD1 (6 bases). The CDR3 is 13 residues long. Looked up from germline, CDR1 is SGHNT and CDR2 is YENEEA. V lost 6 bases, J lost 1 base, and 9 bases lay in between. As DNA, the CDR3 is TGTGCCAGCAGTAAACAGGGGAACACTGAAGCTTTCTTT. Translation gives CASSKQGNTEAFF.

This clone was counted a few times. V gene TRBV7-9 combines with J gene TRBJ1-1, with D possibly being TRBD1 (5 bases). In germline, CDR1 is SEHNR, CDR2 FQNEAQ (reference sequence). The CDR3 runs to 13 residues. V gave up 5 bases and J gave up 5 bases, with 12 bases separating them. The chain's CDR3 is CASSTMQGTEAFF. CDR3 sequence (DNA): TGTGCCAGCAGCACGATGCAGGGTACTGAAGCTTTCTTT.

The CDR3: CASSLGTNPNTEAFF. The DNA of the CDR3 is TGTGCCAGCAGCTTAGGGACTAACCCTAACACTGAAGCTTTCTTT. V gene TRBV13 combines with J gene TRBJ1-1, with unresolved D. Germline assignment: CDR1 PRHDT and CDR2 FYEKMQ (reference sequence). CDR3 length: 15 amino acids. V was shortened by 0 bases and J by 2 bases, with 10 bases between the two germline ends.

The genes are TRBV19 and TRBJ1-4; D is possibly TRBD1 (5 bases). The V end was cut by 5 bases, the J end by 5 bases, with 15 bases between. This CDR3 has 15 amino acids. CDR1 LNHDA and CDR2 SQIVND come from the germline V gene (reference sequence). The CDR3 DNA reads as TGTGCCAGTAGTTTCGGCCCCGGGGGAAATGAAAAACTGTTTTTT. It codes for CASSFGPGGNEKLFF.

This chain links TRBV19 with TRBJ1-1, with TRBD1 as a possible D gene (5 bases). The CDR3 sequence is 14 residues long. V was cut by 1 base and J by 7 bases, with 13 bases left in between. Germline V CDR1 and CDR2: LNHDA, SQIVND (reference sequence). The CDR3 region is CASSIVGGSLEAFF. The CDR3 nucleotides are TGTGCCAGTAGTATAGTGGGGGGTTCCCTTGAAGCTTTCTTT.

The DNA of the CDR3 is TGTGCCAGCAGCCGCCTGGGCAACGAGCAGTACTTC. Protein product: CASSRLGNEQYF. V usage is TRBV27 and J usage is TRBJ2-7; no clear D. The V gene's germline CDR1 is MNHEY and CDR2 SMNVEV (reference sequence). The CDR3 is 12 residues long. The V gene lost 6 bases and the J gene lost 5 bases, with 11 bases spanning the gap.

This rearrangement joins TRBV12-3 or TRBV12-4 to TRBJ1-2, with a possible D match to TRBD1 (6 bases). Trimming cost V 5 bases and J 6 bases, with 10 bases left between them. This CDR3 is 12 amino acids long. The CDR3 nucleotides read TGTGCCAGCAGTACTTCAGGGGATGGCTACACCTTC. The encoded protein is CASSTSGDGYTF.

The rearrangement uses TRBV7-2 and TRBJ2-5, with 7 positions matching TRBD1. J was trimmed by 2 bases and V by 5 bases; bases with no gene match: 11. The CDR3 has 16 residues. The germline V gene has CDR1 SGHTA and CDR2 FQGNSA. The CDR3 coding sequence is TGTGCCAGCAGCCGTGACAGGGCATTAGGTCAAGAGACCCAGTACTTC. Protein: CASSRDRALGQETQYF.

The chain recombines TRBV4-2 with TRBJ1-5; 8 nucleotides agree with TRBD1. The CDR3 spans 16 residues. The germline V gene encodes CDR1 LGHNA and CDR2 YNFKEQ. J was trimmed by 3 bases and V by 1 base; bases with no gene match: 5. CDR3 in DNA: TGTGCCAGCAGCCAAGTTCAGGGGGCCGACAATCAGCCCCAGCATTTT. Its translation: CASSQVQGADNQPQHF.

V and J are TRBV6-2 or TRBV6-3 and TRBJ1-4, with TRBD1 identical over 8 bases. CDR1 is MNHEY and CDR2 is SVGEGT in the germline V gene. CDR3 length: 15 residues. V was clipped by 6 bases and J by 7 bases; unmatched bases: 10. The CDR3 sequence: CASSRGGQGGEKLFF. DNA for the CDR3: TGTGCCAGCAGCCGGGGAGGACAGGGAGGTGAAAAACTGTTTTTT.

J is TRBJ2-7 and V is TRBV27, with 9 bases matching TRBD1. CDR1 MNHEY and CDR2 SMNVEV come from the germline V gene (reference sequence). The CDR3 is made up of 16 amino acids. Trimming took 3 bases from V and 0 from J; bases not matched to a gene: 6. The DNA of the CDR3 is TGTGCCAGCAGTTTCTTACAGGGGGCGAACTCCTACGAGCAGTACTTC. It encodes CASSFLQGANSYEQYF.

The chain is built from TRBV4-3 and TRBJ2-3; a possible D gene is TRBD1 (6 bases). CDR3 length equals 17 residues. Trimming took off 1 base at V and 4 bases at J, with 18 bases between the two ends. Germline CDR1 is LGHNA and CDR2 is YSLEER. As DNA, the CDR3 is TGCGCCAGCAGCCAAGTTCCTACTGGGGGCGAATCAGATACGCAGTATTTT. Translation: CASSQVPTGGESDTQYF.

The rearrangement uses TRBV9 and TRBJ1-1; TRBD1 matches at 8 bases. This CDR3 comprises 15 residues. From germline, CDR1 is SGDLS and CDR2 YYNGEE. V dropped 2 bases and J dropped 4; count of bases not matched to a gene: 7. For the CDR3, the DNA is TGTGCCAGCAGCGTTGCCGGACAGGGAGGCACTGAAGCTTTCTTT. Its protein is CASSVAGQGGTEAFF.

The V call is TRBV6-5, the J call TRBJ2-4; TRBD2 matches at 7 bases. CDR1 is MNHEY and CDR2 is SVGAGI in the germline V gene. Trimming cost V 5 bases and J 6 bases; bases outside gene matches: 1. There are 12 residues in the CDR3. This CDR3 is CASSPGGNIQYF. The CDR3 DNA is TGTGCCAGCAGTCCGGGGGGAAACATTCAGTACTTC.

CDR3 nucleotides: TGTGCCAGCAGCCATCGAGGCTCTGGAAACACCATATATTTT. Protein: CASSHRGSGNTIYF. This sequence joins TRBV11-3 and TRBJ1-3; D gene ambiguous. Trimming took off 5 bases at V and 0 bases at J, with 8 bases between the two ends. The length of the CDR3 is 14 residues. Germline lookup yields CDR1 SGHNT and CDR2 YENEEA.

The count of this clone is one. The chain joins TRBV19 to TRBJ2-7; perhaps TRBD1 as D (5 bases). Trimming shortened V by 4 bases and J by 2 bases, and 9 bases separated the two germline ends. The CDR3 runs to 13 residues. Per germline, CDR1 LNHDA and CDR2 SQIVND (reference sequence). DNA of the CDR3: TGTGCCAGTAGTAAGACAGTCGCCTACGAGCAGTACTTC. Translated: CASSKTVAYEQYF.

The chain carries TRBV18 and TRBJ1-6; 8 bases line up with TRBD1. The CDR3 is 14 amino acids. Germline CDR1 is KGHSH and CDR2 is LQKENI. V dropped 6 bases and J dropped 8; count of bases not matched to a gene: 6. The CDR3 region is CASSPGGKDSPLHF. The CDR3 nucleotides are TGTGCCAGCTCTCCAGGGGGCAAAGATTCACCCCTCCACTTT.

In DNA, the CDR3 is TGTGCCAGCAGTTCCCCCCTAGCGGGAGTATACAATGAGCAGTTCTTC. This sequence encodes CASSSPLAGVYNEQFF. The chain has TRBV28 and TRBJ2-1; 10 bases agree with TRBD2. This CDR3 is built from 16 residues. V lost 4 bases and J lost 4; bases outside the gene matches: 7. CDR1 MDHEN and CDR2 SYDVKM come from the germline V gene.

The chain is built from TRBV19 and TRBJ1-2, with 8 bases identical to TRBD1. Trimming removed 5 bases from V and 8 bases from J; junction bases left unmatched: 19. CDR3 length: 17 amino acids. Germline loops: CDR1 LNHDA, CDR2 SQIVND (reference sequence). The DNA of the CDR3 is TGTGCCAGTAGTTCCCCCCTCAGGGGGCGGACCGCTGGAGGCTACACCTTC. Amino acid sequence: CASSSPLRGRTAGGYTF.

The gene calls are TRBV24-1 and TRBJ2-1; 10 positions agree with TRBD1. V shed 5 bases, J shed 5 bases, and the junction held 14 bases outside the gene matches. The CDR3 is 18 residues long. The germline V gene has CDR1 KGHDR and CDR2 SFDVKD. The CDR3 region is CATSGRDRGVGRNNEQFF. In nucleotides, the CDR3 is TGTGCCACCAGTGGAAGGGACAGGGGTGTGGGTAGAAACAATGAGCAGTTCTTC.

The chain recombines TRBV4-3 with TRBJ1-3; a possible D gene is TRBD1 (6 bases). In germline, CDR1 is LGHNA, CDR2 YSLEER. V gave up 0 bases and J gave up 6 bases, with 9 bases separating them. The CDR3 is 14 amino acids. Here the CDR3 reads CASSQEGTQNTIYF. The CDR3 DNA follows: TGCGCCAGCAGCCAAGAAGGGACACAAAACACCATATATTTT.

The chain carries TRBV2 and TRBJ1-5; D is unclear. The CDR3 spans 16 residues. Trimming removed 6 bases from V and 4 bases from J, with 19 bases in between. Per germline, CDR1 SNHLY and CDR2 FYNNEI. DNA of the CDR3: TGTGCCAGCAGGGATTACGACCGCCTAGATAATCAGCCCCAGCATTTT. It translates to CASRDYDRLDNQPQHF. The full variable domain, in which reference TRBV2 and TRBJ1-5 provide the parts outside the CDR3, is EPEVTQTPSHQVTQMGQEVILRCVPISNHLYFYWYRQILGQKVEFLVSFYNNEISEKSEIFDDQFSVERPDGSNFTLKIRSTKLEDSAMYFCASRDYDRLDNQPQHFGDGTRLSIL.

This rearrangement joins TRBV11-3 to TRBJ1-2; the D gene is possibly TRBD1 (5 bases). Germline V gene lookup returns CDR1 SGHNT and CDR2 YENEEA. V gave up 4 bases and J gave up 7 bases, with 16 bases separating them. This CDR3 region has 14 residues. The CDR3 nucleotides are TGTGCCAGCAGCTCCGGTTACTCGGGGGTTGGCTACACCTTC. This translates into CASSSGYSGVGYTF.